This note documents a single TCR beta chain sequence. The data were produced by immunoSEQ multiplex PCR, yet TCRdb's version contains in-frame clones alone and is incomplete. The sample has around 1.9 million clones, about 92% seen once; the top ten hold 1.5% to 2%. The CDR3 has 16 amino acids. Germline CDR1 SNHLY, CDR2 FYNNEI. Germline trimming cut 6 bases from V and 3 bases from J; bases unmatched to any gene: 10. Cells designated naive CD8 were CD45RO-negative and were positively selected for CCR7, with terminally differentiated effector memory CD45RA+ cells excluded. The data were taken from a study of shared clonotypes between healthy human individuals.

The sequenced material came from naive CD8+ T cells from PBMCs. This TCR derives from a man younger than 35 in good health. Some clones in this sample may be carry-over from other donors' samples. The V and J genes are TRBV2 and TRBJ2-7; TRBD1 aligns across 11 bases. The CDR3 region has the DNA TGTGCCAGCAGCGTAGAAGGGACAGGGGGATTCTACGAGCAGTACTTC. The encoded protein is CASSVEGTGGFYEQYF.